This paragraph reports one T cell receptor beta chain. The antigen is undetermined. Libraries of TCR beta came from iRepertoire HTBI primers plus Arm-PCR of CDR3 regions. TCRdb re-derived calls from the multiplex PCR reads in MiXCR, one entry per CDR3 protein. In the table there are fewer than 450,000 distinct CDR3 sequences, less than 25% of which are singletons. The record originates from a study of regulatory T cells in long-lasting Graves disease. Study findings and constraints: Among the persistent patients, 2,500 to 3,000 public clonotypes were shared, more than the 950 to 1,000 shared among new patients.

After removal of 5 bases from V and 1 base from J, the junction contained 8 bases not matched to a gene. This CDR3 spans 15 amino acids. The germline V gene encodes CDR1 SGHVS and CDR2 FQNEAQ. This sample's time point: persistent/refractory GD, antithyroid drugs over 5 years with positive TRAb. With RNA extracted from PBMCs as input, the TCR library was made. The chain recombines TRBV7-8 with TRBJ2-7; TRBD2 matches at 7 bases. This receptor was obtained from a female donor with Graves disease. The specimen was peripheral blood mononuclear cells (PBMCs), collected when the disease was refractory, from a patient treated with antithyroid drugs. CDR3 sequence reads: CASSPTSADSYEQYF. CDR3 coding DNA: TGTGCCAGCAGCCCCACTAGCGCTGATTCCTACGAGCAGTACTTC.